Below are 11 T cell receptor beta chains sequenced from a single sample in a study of cytomegalovirus exposure and HLA in healthy donors. It was with 60 Vbeta and 13 Jbeta primers that the PCR ran. The protocol was immunoSEQ multiplex PCR, while the TCRdb copy is restricted to in-frame clones and leaves out a portion. The sample yields hundreds of thousands of clones, 60% to 85% seen once. The sample consisted of PBMCs. The receptors come from a man aged 40-50 years in good health and CMV-seronegative.

This chain links TRBV2 with TRBJ2-5; D ambiguous. Looked up from germline, CDR1 is SNHLY and CDR2 is FYNNEI. V was cut by 7 bases and J by 2 bases, with 8 bases left in between. The CDR3 is made up of 12 amino acids. The DNA of the CDR3 is TGTGCCAGCAATAACGGGCAAGAGACCCAGTACTTC. Encoded protein: CASNNGQETQYF.

The V and J genes are TRBV5-1 and TRBJ2-2; tentatively, D is TRBD1 (6 bases). The germline V and J ends were trimmed by 4 bases and 4 bases, with 11 bases remaining between them. The CDR3 loop spans 14 amino acids. The germline gives CDR1 SGHRS, CDR2 YFSETQ. The CDR3 reads CASSIGQITGELFF. CDR3 bases: TGCGCCAGCAGCATAGGACAGATCACCGGGGAGCTGTTTTTT.

The gene calls are TRBV7-8 and TRBJ1-4, with TRBD1 matching 9 bases. The trim removed 7 bases at V and 5 bases at J, leaving 5 bases unmatched. The length of the CDR3 is 14 residues. CDR1 is SGHVS and CDR2 is FQNEAQ in the germline V gene. In nucleotides, the CDR3 is TGTGCCAGCAACTCGGACAGGGGAAATGAAAAACTGTTTTTT. Translation gives CASNSDRGNEKLFF.

V usage is TRBV13 and J usage is TRBJ1-2; TRBD1 is a possible D gene (5 bases). Trimming shortened V by 2 bases and J by 0 bases, and 7 bases separated the two germline ends. The CDR3 is 14 residues long. CDR1 and CDR2 from the germline V gene are PRHDT and FYEKMQ (reference sequence). Here the CDR3 reads CASSLRGTNYGYTF. CDR3 DNA: TGTGCCAGCAGCTTAAGGGGTACTAACTATGGCTACACCTTC. Supplemented by reference TRBV13 and TRBJ1-2, the full variable domain reads AAGVIQSPRHLIKEKRETATLKCYPIPRHDTVYWYQQGPGQDPQFLISFYEKMQSDKGSIPDRFSAQQFSDYHSELNMSSLELGDSALYFCASSLRGTNYGYTFGSGTRLTVV.

DNA for the CDR3: TGTGCCAGCAGCTTGGAGACTAGCGGGGAGGAAGAGACCCAGTACTTC. This codes for CASSLETSGEEETQYF. The genes are TRBV5-6 and TRBJ2-5; 11 bases are shared with TRBD2. CDR1 is SGHDT, CDR2 YYEEEE, per germline. Trimming cost V 0 bases and J 3 bases; bases outside gene matches: 4. This CDR3 spans 16 amino acids.

Notes on this clone: Other DNA sequences from this sample encode an identical CDR3 as well. The V gene is TRBV5-4, the J gene TRBJ2-7, with a weak D call TRBD1 (6 bases). The V gene lost 2 bases and the J gene lost 1 base, with 7 bases spanning the gap. This CDR3 spans 13 amino acids. Germline V CDR1 and CDR2: SGHNT, YYREEE (reference sequence). CDR3 residues: CASSFTGSYEQYF. The DNA of the CDR3 is TGTGCCAGCAGCTTCACAGGGTCCTACGAGCAGTACTTC.

The chain uses TRBV5-1 and TRBJ2-1, with 8 bases identical to TRBD2. Trimming removed 3 bases from V and 5 bases from J; junction bases left unmatched: 4. This CDR3 is 14 amino acids long. The V gene's germline CDR1 is SGHRS and CDR2 YFSETQ. Here the CDR3 reads CASSWAGGHNEQFF. The CDR3 bases are TGCGCCAGCAGCTGGGCGGGAGGCCACAATGAGCAGTTCTTC.

The V call is TRBV4-1, the J call TRBJ2-1, with 10 positions matching TRBD2. V dropped 2 bases and J dropped 12; count of bases not matched to a gene: 10. The germline CDR1 and CDR2 sequences are MGHRA and YSYEKL. This CDR3 has 15 residues. DNA of the CDR3: TGCGCCAGCAGCCAACTAGCGGGGGCCCTTGGGGGGCAGTTCTTC. As protein: CASSQLAGALGGQFF.

CDR3 amino acids: CASSGLAGNTGELFF. CDR3 nucleotide sequence: TGTGCCAGCAGTGGACTAGCGGGTAACACCGGGGAGCTGTTTTTT. V usage is TRBV2 and J usage is TRBJ2-2; 10 bases are a match to TRBD2. Germline V gives CDR1 SNHLY, CDR2 FYNNEI. This CDR3 is 15 amino acids long. With 4 bases clipped from V and 2 bases from J, the junction kept 1 base outside the gene matches.

The chain combines TRBV6-5 with TRBJ2-5, with a weak D call TRBD2 (6 bases). The end of the DNA fits TRBJ2-7 better, so the J call may be wrong. This CDR3 has 12 amino acids. Germline V gives CDR1 MNHEY, CDR2 SVGAGI. Here the CDR3 DNA reads TGTGCCAGCATCGGGGGTCCCTACGAGCAGTACTTC. Its protein product is CASIGGPYEQYF.

The chain combines TRBV5-8 with TRBJ2-2; no firm D call. This CDR3 is built from 15 residues. Germline V gives CDR1 SGHTS, CDR2 YDEGEE. V lost 0 bases and J lost 7, with 13 bases in between. The CDR3 bases are TGTGCCAGCAGCTTGGGTAGCCGCCCCGACGGGGAGCTGTTTTTT. It is translated as CASSLGSRPDGELFF.